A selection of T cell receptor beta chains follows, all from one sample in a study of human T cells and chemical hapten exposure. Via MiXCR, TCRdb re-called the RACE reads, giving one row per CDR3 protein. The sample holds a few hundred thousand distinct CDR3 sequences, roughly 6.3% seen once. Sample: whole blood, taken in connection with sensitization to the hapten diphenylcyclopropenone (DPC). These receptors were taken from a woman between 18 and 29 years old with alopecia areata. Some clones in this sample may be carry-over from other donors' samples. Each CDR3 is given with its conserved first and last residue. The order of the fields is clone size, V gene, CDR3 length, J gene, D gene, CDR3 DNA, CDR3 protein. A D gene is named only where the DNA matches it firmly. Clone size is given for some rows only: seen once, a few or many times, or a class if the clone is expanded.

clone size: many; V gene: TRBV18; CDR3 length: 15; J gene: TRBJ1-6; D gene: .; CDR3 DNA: TGTGCCAGCTCACCGCAGGAAGACTATAATTCACCCCTCCACTTT; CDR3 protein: CASSPQEDYNSPLHF
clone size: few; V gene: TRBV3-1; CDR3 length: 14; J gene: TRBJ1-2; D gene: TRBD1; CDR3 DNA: TGTGCCAGCAGCCAACGGGACAGGGAATATGGCTACACCTTC; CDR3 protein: CASSQRDREYGYTF
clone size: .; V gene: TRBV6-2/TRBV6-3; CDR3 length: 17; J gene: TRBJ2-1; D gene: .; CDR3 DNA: TGTGCCAGCAGTTACTACCCCCTGTGGAGCTCCTACAATGAGCAGTTCTTC; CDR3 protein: CASSYYPLWSSYNEQFF
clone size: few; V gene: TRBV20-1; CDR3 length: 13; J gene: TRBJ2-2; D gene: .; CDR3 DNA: TGCAGTGCTCTTGGGACGGGGACCGGGGAGCTGTTTTTT; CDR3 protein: CSALGTGTGELFF
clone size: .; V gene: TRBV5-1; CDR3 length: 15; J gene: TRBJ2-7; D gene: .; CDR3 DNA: TGCGCCAGCAGCTTCAGCCAGGAAACAAGTTACGAGCAGTACTTC; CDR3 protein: CASSFSQETSYEQYF
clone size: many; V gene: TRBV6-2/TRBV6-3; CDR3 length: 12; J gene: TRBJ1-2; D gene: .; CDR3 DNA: TGTGCTGCCCGGCGGGGGGGCAGTGGCTACACCTTC; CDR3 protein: CAARRGGSGYTF
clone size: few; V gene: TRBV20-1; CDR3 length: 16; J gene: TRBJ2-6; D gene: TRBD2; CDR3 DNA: TGCAGTGCCGCTAGCGGGGGGAACTCTGGGGCCAACGTCCTGACTTTC; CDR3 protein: CSAASGGNSGANVLTF
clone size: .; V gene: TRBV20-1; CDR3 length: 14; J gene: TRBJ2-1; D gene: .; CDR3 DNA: TGCAGTGCTAGGGATCCCAGCTCCTACAATGAGCAGTTCTTC; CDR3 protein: CSARDPSSYNEQFF
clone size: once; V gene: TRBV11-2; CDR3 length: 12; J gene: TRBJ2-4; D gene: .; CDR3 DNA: TGTGCCAGCGGGCCAGCCAAAAACATTCAGTACTTC; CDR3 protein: CASGPAKNIQYF
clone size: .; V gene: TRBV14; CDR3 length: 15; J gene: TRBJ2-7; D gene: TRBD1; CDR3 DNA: TGTGCCAGCAGCCAAGATTTAGGGACAGGCTACGAGCAGTACTTC; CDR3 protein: CASSQDLGTGYEQYF
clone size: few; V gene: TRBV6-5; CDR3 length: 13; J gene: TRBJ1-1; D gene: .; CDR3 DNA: TGTGCCAGCAGTTTTCGGGGAAGGACTGAAGCTTTCTTT; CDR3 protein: CASSFRGRTEAFF
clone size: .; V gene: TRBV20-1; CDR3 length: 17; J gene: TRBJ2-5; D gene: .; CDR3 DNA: TGCAGTGCTACCCCGGGACGCGGCGGTCCCGTACAAGAGACCCAGTACTTC; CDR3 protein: CSATPGRGGPVQETQYF
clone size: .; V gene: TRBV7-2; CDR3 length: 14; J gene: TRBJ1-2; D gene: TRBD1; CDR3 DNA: TGTGTCAGCAGCCCGGGACAGGGGGCGGATGGCTACACCTTC; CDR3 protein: CVSSPGQGADGYTF
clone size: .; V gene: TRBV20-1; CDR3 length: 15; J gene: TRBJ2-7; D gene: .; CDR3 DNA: TGCAGTGCTCTCCACACCGGCGGGCCAGCGGGCGAGCAGTACTTC; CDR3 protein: CSALHTGGPAGEQYF
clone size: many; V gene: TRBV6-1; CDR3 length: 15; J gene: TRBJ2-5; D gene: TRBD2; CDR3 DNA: TGTGCCTCCTCCGAAGTAGCGGGGGTTTCTGAGACCCAGTACTTC; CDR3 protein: CASSEVAGVSETQYF
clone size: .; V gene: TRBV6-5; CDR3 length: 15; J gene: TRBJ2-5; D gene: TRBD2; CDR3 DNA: TGTGCCAGCAGTTACACGGGGGGTTACCAAGAGACCCAGTACTTC; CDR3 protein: CASSYTGGYQETQYF
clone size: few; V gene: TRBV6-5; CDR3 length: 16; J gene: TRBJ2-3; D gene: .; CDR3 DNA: TGTGCCAGCTCTTGGATCAGCGCGGGGGCAACAGATACGCAGTATTTT; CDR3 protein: CASSWISAGATDTQYF
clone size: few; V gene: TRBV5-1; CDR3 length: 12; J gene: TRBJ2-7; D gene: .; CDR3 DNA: TGCGCCAGCAGCTTGGAGGAAGCGGAGCAGTACTTC; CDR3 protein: CASSLEEAEQYF
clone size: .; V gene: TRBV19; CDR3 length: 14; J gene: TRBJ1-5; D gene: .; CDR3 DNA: TGTGCCACCTCACGCGAAGGTCGCAATCAGCCCCAGCATTTT; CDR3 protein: CATSREGRNQPQHF
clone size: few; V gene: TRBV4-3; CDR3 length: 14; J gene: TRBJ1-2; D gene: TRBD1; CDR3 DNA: TGCGCCAGCAGCCCCGGACAGGGGGAAAGAGGCTACACCTTC; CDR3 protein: CASSPGQGERGYTF
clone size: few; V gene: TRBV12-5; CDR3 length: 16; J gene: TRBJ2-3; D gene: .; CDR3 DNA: TGTGCTAGTGGTTTCCCGGGGCCAGGTTTCCCAGATACGCAGTATTTT; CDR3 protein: CASGFPGPGFPDTQYF
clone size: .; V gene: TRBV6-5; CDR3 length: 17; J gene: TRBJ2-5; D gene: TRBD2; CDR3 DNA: TGTGCCAGCAGTTACTCTAGCGGGGGGTACCCAAGAGATACCCAGTACTTC; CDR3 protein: CASSYSSGGYPRDTQYF
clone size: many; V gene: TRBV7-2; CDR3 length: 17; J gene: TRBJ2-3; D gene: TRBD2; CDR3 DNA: TGTGCCAGCAGCTTTGTGGGGGCGCCGGGAGGGGCAGATACGCAGTATTTT; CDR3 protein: CASSFVGAPGGADTQYF
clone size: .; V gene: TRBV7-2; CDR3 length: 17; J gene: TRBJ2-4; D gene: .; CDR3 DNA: TGTGCCAGCAGCTTCTCGTGGATCCCGCTAGCCAAAAACATTCAGTACTTC; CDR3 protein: CASSFSWIPLAKNIQYF
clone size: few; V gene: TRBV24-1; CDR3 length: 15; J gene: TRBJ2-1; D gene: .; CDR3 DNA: TGTGCCACCAGTGATTTTACAAAATCACACAATGAGCAGTTCTTC; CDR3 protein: CATSDFTKSHNEQFF
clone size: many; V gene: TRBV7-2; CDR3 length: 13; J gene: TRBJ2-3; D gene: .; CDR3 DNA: TGTGCCAGCAGTTTAGGATTGGCAGATACGCAGTATTTT; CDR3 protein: CASSLGLADTQYF
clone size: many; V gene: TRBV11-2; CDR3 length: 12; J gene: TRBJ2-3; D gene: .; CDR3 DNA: TGTGCCAGCGGAGGGGCAGCAGATACGCAGTATTTT; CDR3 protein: CASGGAADTQYF
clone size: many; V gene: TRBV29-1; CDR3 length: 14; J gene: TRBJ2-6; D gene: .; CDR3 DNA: TGCAGCGTTGGTCGGAGCTCTGGGGCCAACGTCCTGACTTTC; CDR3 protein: CSVGRSSGANVLTF
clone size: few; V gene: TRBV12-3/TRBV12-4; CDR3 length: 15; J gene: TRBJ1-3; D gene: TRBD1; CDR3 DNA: TGTGCCAGCAGAAAGGGACAGAACTCTGGAAACACCATATATTTT; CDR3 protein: CASRKGQNSGNTIYF
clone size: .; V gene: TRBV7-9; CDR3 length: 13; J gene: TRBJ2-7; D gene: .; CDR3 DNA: TGTGCCAGCAGCTTAACCGCTGAAGGGGAGCAGTACTTC; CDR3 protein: CASSLTAEGEQYF
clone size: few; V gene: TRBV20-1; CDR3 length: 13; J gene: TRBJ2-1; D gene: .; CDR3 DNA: TGCAGTGCTGGAGGTCTAAAGGGGAATGAGCAGTTCTTC; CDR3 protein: CSAGGLKGNEQFF
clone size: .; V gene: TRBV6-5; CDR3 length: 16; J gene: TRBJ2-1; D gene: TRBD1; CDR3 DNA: TGTGCCAGCAGTTACCCTCGAGGGGGCACCTACAATGAGCAGTTCTTC; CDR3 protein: CASSYPRGGTYNEQFF
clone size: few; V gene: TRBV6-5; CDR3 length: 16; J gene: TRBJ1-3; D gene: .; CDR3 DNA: TGTGCCAGCCGACCAGTCTACAGGGACTCTGGAAACACCATATATTTT; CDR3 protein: CASRPVYRDSGNTIYF
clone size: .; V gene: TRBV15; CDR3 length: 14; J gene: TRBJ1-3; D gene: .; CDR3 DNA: TGTGCCACCAGTAGCCAGGTGCCTGGAAACACCATATATTTT; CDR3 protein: CATSSQVPGNTIYF
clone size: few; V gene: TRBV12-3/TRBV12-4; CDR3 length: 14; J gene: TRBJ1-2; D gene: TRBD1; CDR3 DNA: TGTGCCAGCACCGGGACAGGGGGACGCTATGGCTACACCTTC; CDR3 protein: CASTGTGGRYGYTF
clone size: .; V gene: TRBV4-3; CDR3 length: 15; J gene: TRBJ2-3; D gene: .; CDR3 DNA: TGCGCCAGCAGCCCGAGGGGGGGGCTGGTAGATACGCAGTATTTT; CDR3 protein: CASSPRGGLVDTQYF
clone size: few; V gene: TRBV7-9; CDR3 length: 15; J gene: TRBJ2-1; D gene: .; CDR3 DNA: TGTGCCAGCAGCTACCAAGGAGGGTACGGGAATGAGCAGTTCTTC; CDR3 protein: CASSYQGGYGNEQFF
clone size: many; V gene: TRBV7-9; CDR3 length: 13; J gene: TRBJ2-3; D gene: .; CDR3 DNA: TGTGCCAGCAGCTTAATCCTGGGGGATACGCAGTATTTT; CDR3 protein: CASSLILGDTQYF
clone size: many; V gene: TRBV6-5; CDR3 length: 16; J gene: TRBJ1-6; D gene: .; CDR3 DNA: TGTGCCAGCAGTTACGGTGTGGGGGAATTGAATTCACCCCTCCACTTT; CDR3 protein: CASSYGVGELNSPLHF
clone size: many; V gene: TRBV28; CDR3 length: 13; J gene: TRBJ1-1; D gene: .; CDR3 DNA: TGTGCCAGCAGTTTTCAGGGGAACACTGAAGCTTTCTTT; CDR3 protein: CASSFQGNTEAFF
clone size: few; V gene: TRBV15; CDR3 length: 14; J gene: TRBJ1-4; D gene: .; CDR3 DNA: TGTGCCACCAGACCGGGGAGGGTTAATGAAAAACTGTTTTTT; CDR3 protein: CATRPGRVNEKLFF
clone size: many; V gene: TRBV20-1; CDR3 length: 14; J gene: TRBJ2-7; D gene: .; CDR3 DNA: TGCAGCGGAGTAGGCAGACTCAGTTTCTACGAGCAGTACTTC; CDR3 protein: CSGVGRLSFYEQYF
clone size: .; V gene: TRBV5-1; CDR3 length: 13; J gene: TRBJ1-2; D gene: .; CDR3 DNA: TGCGCCAGCAGCGTGGGAACATCCTATGGCTACACCTTC; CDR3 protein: CASSVGTSYGYTF
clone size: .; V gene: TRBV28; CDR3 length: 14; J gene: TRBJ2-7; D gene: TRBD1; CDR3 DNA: TGTGCCAGCAGCGAGGGACAGGTCGACTACGAGCAGTACTTC; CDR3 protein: CASSEGQVDYEQYF
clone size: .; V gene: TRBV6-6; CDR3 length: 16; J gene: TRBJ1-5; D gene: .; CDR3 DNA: TGTGCCAGCAGTTACTCGAGGAGCAAGGGCAATCAGCCCCAGCATTTT; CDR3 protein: CASSYSRSKGNQPQHF
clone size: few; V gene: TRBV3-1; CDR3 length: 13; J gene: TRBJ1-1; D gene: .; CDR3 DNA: TGTGCCAGCAGCCGCCGGGGTAGCCCATGGGCTTTCTTT; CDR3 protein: CASSRRGSPWAFF
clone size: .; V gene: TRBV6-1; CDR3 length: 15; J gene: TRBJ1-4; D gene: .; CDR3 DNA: TGTGCCAGCAGTGATTCGGGCCGGAGGGCGGTAAAACTGTTTTTT; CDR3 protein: CASSDSGRRAVKLFF
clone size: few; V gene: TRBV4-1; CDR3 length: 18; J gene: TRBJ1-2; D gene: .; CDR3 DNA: TGCGCCAGCAGCCAACCGGTTTCGAGACAGTTTCTCAACTATGGCTACACCTTC; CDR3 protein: CASSQPVSRQFLNYGYTF
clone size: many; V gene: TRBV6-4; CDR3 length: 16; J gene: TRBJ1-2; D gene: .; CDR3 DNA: TGTGCCAGCAGTGACGCTCTGATGACTACTAACTATGGCTACACCTTC; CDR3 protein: CASSDALMTTNYGYTF
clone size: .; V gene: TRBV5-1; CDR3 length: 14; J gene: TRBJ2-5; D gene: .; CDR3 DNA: TGCGCCAGCAGCTTTTCGCACATACAAGAGACCCAGTACTTC; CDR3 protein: CASSFSHIQETQYF
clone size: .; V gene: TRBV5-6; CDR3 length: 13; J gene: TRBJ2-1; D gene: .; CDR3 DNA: TGTGCCAGCATCAAATATACGAATGGTGAGCAGTTCTTC; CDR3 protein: CASIKYTNGEQFF
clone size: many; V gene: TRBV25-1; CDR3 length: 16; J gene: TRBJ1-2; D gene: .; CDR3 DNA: TGTGCCAGCAGTGATTTGGGGGGCGCGTCCAACTATGGCTACACCTTC; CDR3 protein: CASSDLGGASNYGYTF
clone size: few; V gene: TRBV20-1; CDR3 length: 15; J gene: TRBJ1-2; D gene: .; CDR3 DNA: TGCAGTGCCAGGAGCCCGAACAGGGTAGACTATGGCTACACCTTC; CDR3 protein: CSARSPNRVDYGYTF
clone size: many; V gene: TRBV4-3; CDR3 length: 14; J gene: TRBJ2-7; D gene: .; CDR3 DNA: TGCGCCAGCAGCCATTACAGGTATCCCTACGAGCAGTACTTC; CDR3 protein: CASSHYRYPYEQYF
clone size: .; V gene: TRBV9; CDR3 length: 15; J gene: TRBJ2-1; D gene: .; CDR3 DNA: TGTGCCAGCAGCGTTGGAGGGCTGAAACCAAATGAGCAGTTCTTC; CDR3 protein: CASSVGGLKPNEQFF
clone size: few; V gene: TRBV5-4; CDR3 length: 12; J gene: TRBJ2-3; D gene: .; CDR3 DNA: TGTGCCAGCAGCTTGTCGTCCGCTACGCAGTATTTT; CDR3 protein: CASSLSSATQYF